The rows below give T cell receptor beta chains drawn from one sample of a study of shared T cell receptors in the human thymus. Sequenced by immunoSEQ multiplex PCR; TCRdb stores in-frame clones only, minus some. The sample holds under 450,000 clones, approximately 95% seen once. The specimen was thymocytes. These receptor sequences come from a human donor. Both conserved end residues are part of each CDR3. A D gene is named only where the DNA matches it firmly. Some rows mark clone size as missing; the rest say once, few, many or name a class of expanded clone.

V	size	J	D	CDR3	DNA
TRBV6-1	NA	TRBJ2-7	NA	CASPGNYEQYF	TGTGCCTCCCCGGGTAACTACGAGCAGTACTTC
TRBV7-8	NA	TRBJ2-1	NA	CASSDPRRHNEQFF	TGTGCCAGCAGCGACCCACGCAGGCACAATGAGCAGTTCTTC
TRBV5-5	NA	TRBJ2-1	TRBD2	CASSRKGLAGPLPHEQFF	TGTGCCAGCAGCCGAAAGGGGCTAGCGGGGCCCCTCCCCCATGAGCAGTTCTTC
TRBV4-2	NA	TRBJ2-1	TRBD2	CASSPDREGGSGEQFF	TGTGCCAGCAGCCCAGATCGGGAGGGGGGTTCGGGAGAGCAGTTCTTC
TRBV27	NA	TRBJ2-2	NA	CASSLSGRLGRNTGELFF	TGTGCCAGCAGTTTATCGGGGCGTCTCGGGAGGAACACCGGGGAGCTGTTTTTT
TRBV27	NA	TRBJ1-2	NA	CAITPGEAYGYTF	TGTGCCATAACACCAGGGGAGGCCTATGGCTACACCTTC
TRBV5-5	NA	TRBJ2-1	TRBD2	CASSLLAGDNNEQFF	TGTGCCAGCAGCTTACTAGCGGGAGATAATAATGAGCAGTTCTTC
TRBV7-9	NA	TRBJ2-7	NA	CASSLYGSEQYF	TGTGCCAGCAGCCTGTATGGGAGCGAGCAGTACTTC
TRBV28	NA	TRBJ2-3	NA	CASSLENISTDTQYF	TGTGCTAGCAGTTTGGAGAATATTAGCACAGATACGCAGTATTTT
TRBV27	NA	TRBJ1-5	NA	CASSPWTAYSNQPQHF	TGTGCCAGCAGTCCTTGGACAGCATATAGCAATCAGCCCCAGCATTTT
TRBV28	NA	TRBJ2-1	TRBD2	CASIARAGVDDEQFF	TGTGCCAGCATAGCGAGGGCGGGAGTAGATGATGAGCAGTTCTTC
TRBV5-1	NA	TRBJ2-7	TRBD2	CASSLTSGRTPYEQYF	TGCGCCAGCAGCTTAACTAGCGGGAGGACCCCCTACGAGCAGTACTTC
TRBV29-1	NA	TRBJ2-2	TRBD1	CSAQQGANTGELFF	TGCAGCGCCCAGCAGGGGGCAAACACCGGGGAGCTGTTTTTT
TRBV10-1	NA	TRBJ1-4	TRBD1	CASPRTGAGNEKLFF	TGCGCCAGCCCCCGGACAGGGGCCGGTAATGAAAAACTGTTTTTT
TRBV7-6	NA	TRBJ2-7	TRBD2	CASSLALPSGRNPYEQYF	TGTGCCAGCAGCTTAGCGCTTCCTAGCGGGAGAAATCCCTACGAGCAGTACTTC
TRBV4-3	once	TRBJ2-7	NA	CASSHYPGHSSYEQYF	TGCGCCAGCAGTCATTACCCGGGACATTCTTCCTACGAGCAGTACTTC
TRBV7-3	NA	TRBJ1-1	NA	CASSLIGGLGAFF	TGTGCCAGCAGCTTAATTGGGGGCCTTGGAGCTTTCTTT
TRBV6-4	NA	TRBJ2-2	TRBD1	CASRESGTEFSNTGELFF	TGTGCCAGCAGAGAATCAGGGACAGAATTTTCGAACACCGGGGAGCTGTTTTTT
TRBV6-4	NA	TRBJ2-1	TRBD2	CASRGTSGALSSYNEQFF	TGTGCCAGCAGAGGGACTAGCGGGGCCCTGAGCTCCTACAATGAGCAGTTCTTC
TRBV7-6	once	TRBJ2-7	NA	CASSGLGGPEDEQYF	TGTGCCAGCAGCGGGTTGGGGGGACCGGAGGACGAGCAGTACTTC
TRBV5-6	NA	TRBJ1-2	NA	CASSSLPPYGYTF	TGTGCCAGCAGCTCGCTACCGCCTTATGGCTACACCTTC
TRBV5-1	once	TRBJ2-3	NA	CASSFGAGGTDTQYF	TGCGCCAGCAGCTTTGGGGCCGGGGGCACAGATACGCAGTATTTT